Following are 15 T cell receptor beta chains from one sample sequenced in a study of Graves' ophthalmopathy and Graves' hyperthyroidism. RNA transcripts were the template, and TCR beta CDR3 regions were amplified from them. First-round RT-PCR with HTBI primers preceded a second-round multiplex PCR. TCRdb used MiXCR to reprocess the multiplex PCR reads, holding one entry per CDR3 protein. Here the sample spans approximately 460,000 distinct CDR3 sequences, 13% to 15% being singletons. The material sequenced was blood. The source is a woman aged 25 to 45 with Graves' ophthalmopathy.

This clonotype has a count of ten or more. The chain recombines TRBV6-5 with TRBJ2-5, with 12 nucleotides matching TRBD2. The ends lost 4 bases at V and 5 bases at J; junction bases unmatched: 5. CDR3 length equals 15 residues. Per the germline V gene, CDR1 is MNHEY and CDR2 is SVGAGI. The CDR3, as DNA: TGTGCCAGCAGTTCGACTAGCGGGAGAGTGGAGACCCAGTACTTC. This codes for CASSSTSGRVETQYF.

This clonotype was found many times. Written as DNA, the CDR3 is TGTGCCAGCAGGACCGGGACTCCAACGGGCGAGCAGTACTTC. It codes for CASRTGTPTGEQYF. This chain uses TRBV28 with TRBJ2-7; a weak D match, TRBD2 (6 bases). The CDR3 spans 14 residues. Per the germline V gene, CDR1 is MDHEN and CDR2 is SYDVKM. V shed 6 bases and J shed 6 bases, with 18 bases lying between them.

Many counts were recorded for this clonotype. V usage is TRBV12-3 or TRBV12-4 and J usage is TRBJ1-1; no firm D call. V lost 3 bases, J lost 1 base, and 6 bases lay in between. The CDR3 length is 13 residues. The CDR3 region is CASSFFGNTEAFF. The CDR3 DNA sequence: TGTGCCAGCAGTTTTTTCGGGAACACTGAAGCTTTCTTT.

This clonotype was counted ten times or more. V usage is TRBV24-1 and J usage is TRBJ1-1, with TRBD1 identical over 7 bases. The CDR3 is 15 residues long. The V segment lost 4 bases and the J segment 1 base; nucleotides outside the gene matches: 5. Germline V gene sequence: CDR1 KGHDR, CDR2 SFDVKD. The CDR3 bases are TGTGCCACCAGTGAATCCGGGACAGAGAACACTGAAGCTTTCTTT. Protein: CATSESGTENTEAFF.

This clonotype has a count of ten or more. The DNA of the CDR3 is TGTGCCAGCAACCACCCGAGACAGGGTATTCAGCCCCAGCATTTT. It encodes CASNHPRQGIQPQHF. The chain links TRBV6-8 to TRBJ1-5; 7 bases are a match to TRBD1. Germline V gives CDR1 MNHGY, CDR2 SAAAGT. Losses at the gene ends were 7 bases for V and 6 bases for J; bases not matched to a gene: 12. CDR3 size: 15 residues.

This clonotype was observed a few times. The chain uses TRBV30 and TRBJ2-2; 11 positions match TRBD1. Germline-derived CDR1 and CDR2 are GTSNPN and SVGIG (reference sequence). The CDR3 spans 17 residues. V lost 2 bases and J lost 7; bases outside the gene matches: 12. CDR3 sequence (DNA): TGTGCCTGGAGTTTTTACCGGGACAGGGGGGTAGTCGGGGAGCTGTTTTTT. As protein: CAWSFYRDRGVVGELFF.

CDR3 nucleotides: TGTGCCAGCTCAACGGACGCATGGGAGCAGTACTTC. Translating it yields CASSTDAWEQYF. The chain carries TRBV18 and TRBJ2-7, with unresolved D. Germline V CDR1 and CDR2: KGHSH, LQKENI. Trimming pared 5 bases from V and 7 bases from J, leaving 12 bases between. The CDR3 covers 12 residues.

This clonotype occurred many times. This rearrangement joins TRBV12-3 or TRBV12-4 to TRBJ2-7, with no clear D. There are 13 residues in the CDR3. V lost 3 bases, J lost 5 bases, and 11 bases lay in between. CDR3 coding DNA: TGTGCCAGCAGTTTCTTGGGCGGAAACGAGCAGTACTTC. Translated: CASSFLGGNEQYF.

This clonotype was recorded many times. Written as DNA, the CDR3 is TGTGCCAGCCTCGACAGGGGTTTCCCTCAGCCCCAGCATTTT. This sequence encodes CASLDRGFPQPQHF. The genes are TRBV28 and TRBJ1-5, with 8 nucleotides matching TRBD1. J gave up 6 bases and V 8 bases, and 9 bases lay outside the gene matches. Germline V lookup: CDR1 MDHEN, CDR2 SYDVKM. CDR3 size: 14 residues.

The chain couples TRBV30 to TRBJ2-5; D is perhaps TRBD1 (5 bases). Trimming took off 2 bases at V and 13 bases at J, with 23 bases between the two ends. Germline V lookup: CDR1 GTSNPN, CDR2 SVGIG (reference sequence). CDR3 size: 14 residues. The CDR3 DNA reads TGTGCCTGGAGTTTGGCAGGGCCTTTTGGTAGAAGGTACTTC. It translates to CAWSLAGPFGRRYF.

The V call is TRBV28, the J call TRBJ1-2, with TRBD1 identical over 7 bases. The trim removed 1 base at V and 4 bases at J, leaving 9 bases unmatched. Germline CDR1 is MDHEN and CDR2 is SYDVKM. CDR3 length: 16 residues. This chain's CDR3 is CASSLSLSGDSYGYTF. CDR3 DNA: TGTGCCAGCAGTTTATCCCTTTCCGGGGACAGCTATGGCTACACCTTC.

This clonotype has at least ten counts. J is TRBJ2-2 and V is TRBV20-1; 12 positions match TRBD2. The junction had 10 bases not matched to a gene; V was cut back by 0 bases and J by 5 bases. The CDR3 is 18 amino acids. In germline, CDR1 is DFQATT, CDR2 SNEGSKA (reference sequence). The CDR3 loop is CSARDSSGLAGGTGELFF. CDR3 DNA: TGCAGTGCTAGAGATAGTTCGGGCCTAGCGGGGGGGACCGGGGAGCTGTTTTTT.

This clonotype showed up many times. CDR3 amino acids: CASSFARDYEQYF. The CDR3 DNA reads TGTGCCAGCAGTTTCGCAAGAGACTACGAGCAGTACTTC. This chain connects TRBV27 to TRBJ2-7; the D is unclear. The CDR3 length is 13 residues. The V and J ends lost 3 bases and 3 bases respectively, with 9 bases between them. The germline CDR1 and CDR2 sequences are MNHEY and SMNVEV (reference sequence).

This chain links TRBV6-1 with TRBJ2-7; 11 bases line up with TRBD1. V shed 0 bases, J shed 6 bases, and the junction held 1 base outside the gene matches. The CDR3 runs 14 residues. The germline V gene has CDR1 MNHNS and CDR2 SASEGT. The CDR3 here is CASSEAGTGGEQYF. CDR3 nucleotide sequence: TGTGCCAGCAGTGAAGCCGGGACAGGGGGCGAGCAGTACTTC.

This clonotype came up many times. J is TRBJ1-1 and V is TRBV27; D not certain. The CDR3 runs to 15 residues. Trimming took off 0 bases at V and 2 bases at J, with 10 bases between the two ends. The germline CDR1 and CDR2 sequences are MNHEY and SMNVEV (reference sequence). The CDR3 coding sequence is TGTGCCAGCAGTTTATCGCCCCTACCCAACACTGAAGCTTTCTTT. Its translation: CASSLSPLPNTEAFF.